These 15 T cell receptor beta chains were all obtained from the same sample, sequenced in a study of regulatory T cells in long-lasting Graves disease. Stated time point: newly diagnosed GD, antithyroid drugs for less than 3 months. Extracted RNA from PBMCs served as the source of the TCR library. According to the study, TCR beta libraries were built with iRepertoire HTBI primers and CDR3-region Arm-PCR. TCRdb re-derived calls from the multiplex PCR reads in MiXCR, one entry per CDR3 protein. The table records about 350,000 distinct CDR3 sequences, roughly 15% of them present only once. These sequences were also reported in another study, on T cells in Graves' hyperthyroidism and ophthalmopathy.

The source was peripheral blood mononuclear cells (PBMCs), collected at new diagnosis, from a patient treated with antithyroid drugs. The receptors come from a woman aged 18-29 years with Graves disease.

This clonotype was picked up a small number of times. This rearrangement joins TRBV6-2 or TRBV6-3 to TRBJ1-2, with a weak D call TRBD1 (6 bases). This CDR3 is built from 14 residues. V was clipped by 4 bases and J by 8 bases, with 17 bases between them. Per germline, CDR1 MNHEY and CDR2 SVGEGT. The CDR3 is CASSSPGQPRGYTF. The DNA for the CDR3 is TGTGCCAGCAGTTCTCCGGGACAACCTCGGGGCTACACCTTC.

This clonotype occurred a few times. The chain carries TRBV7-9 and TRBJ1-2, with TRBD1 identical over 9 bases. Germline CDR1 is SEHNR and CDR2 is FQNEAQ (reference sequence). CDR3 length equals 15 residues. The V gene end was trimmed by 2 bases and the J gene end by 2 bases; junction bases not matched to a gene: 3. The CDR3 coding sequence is TGTGCCAGCAGCTTAATGACAGGGGGGAACTATGGCTACACCTTC. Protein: CASSLMTGGNYGYTF.

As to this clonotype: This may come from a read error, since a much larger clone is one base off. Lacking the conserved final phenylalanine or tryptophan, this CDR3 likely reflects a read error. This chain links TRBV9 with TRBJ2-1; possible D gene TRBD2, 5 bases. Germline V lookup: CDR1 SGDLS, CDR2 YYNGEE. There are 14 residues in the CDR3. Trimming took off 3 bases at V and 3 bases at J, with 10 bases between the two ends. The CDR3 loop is CASSANRGYNEQFV. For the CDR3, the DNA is TGTGCCAGCAGCGCGAACCGGGGCTACAATGAGCAGTTCGTC.

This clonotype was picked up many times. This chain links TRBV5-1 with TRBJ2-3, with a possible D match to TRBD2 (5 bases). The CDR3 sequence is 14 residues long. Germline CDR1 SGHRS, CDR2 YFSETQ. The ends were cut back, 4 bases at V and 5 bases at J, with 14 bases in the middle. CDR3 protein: CASSPSGNRDTQYF. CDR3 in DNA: TGCGCCAGCAGCCCCTCCGGGAATAGAGATACGCAGTATTTT.

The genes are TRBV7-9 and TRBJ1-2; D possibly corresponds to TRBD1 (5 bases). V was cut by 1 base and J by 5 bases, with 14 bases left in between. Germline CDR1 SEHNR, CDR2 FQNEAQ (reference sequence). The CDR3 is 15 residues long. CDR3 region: CASSLVGAAFYGYTF. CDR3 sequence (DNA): TGTGCCAGCAGCTTAGTAGGGGCGGCTTTTTATGGCTACACCTTC.

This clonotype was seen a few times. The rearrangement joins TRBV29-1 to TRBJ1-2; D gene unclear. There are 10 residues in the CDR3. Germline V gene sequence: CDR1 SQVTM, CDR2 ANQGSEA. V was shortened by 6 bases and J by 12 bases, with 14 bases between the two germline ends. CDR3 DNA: TGCAGCGTCCGTGGGATGCAGGACACCTTC. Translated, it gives CSVRGMQDTF.

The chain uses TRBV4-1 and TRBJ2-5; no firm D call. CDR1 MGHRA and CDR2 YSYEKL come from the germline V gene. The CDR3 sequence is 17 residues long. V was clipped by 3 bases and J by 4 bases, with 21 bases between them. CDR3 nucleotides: TGCGCCAGCAGCCATTTAGGACCGGCCCTCGAACCAGAGACCCAGTACTTC. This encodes CASSHLGPALEPETQYF.

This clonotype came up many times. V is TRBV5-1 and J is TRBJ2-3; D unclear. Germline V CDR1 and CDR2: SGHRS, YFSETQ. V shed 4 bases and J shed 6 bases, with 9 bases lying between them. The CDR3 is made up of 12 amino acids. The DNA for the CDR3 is TGCGCCAGCAGCCAAGCCACGGATACGCAGTATTTT. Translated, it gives CASSQATDTQYF.

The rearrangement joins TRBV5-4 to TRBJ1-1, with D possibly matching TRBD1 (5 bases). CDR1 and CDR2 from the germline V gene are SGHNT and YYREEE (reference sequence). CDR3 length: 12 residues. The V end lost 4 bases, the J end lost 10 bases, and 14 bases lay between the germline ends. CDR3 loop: CASSPPQGGAFF. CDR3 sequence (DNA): TGTGCCAGCAGCCCCCCCCAGGGTGGAGCTTTCTTT.

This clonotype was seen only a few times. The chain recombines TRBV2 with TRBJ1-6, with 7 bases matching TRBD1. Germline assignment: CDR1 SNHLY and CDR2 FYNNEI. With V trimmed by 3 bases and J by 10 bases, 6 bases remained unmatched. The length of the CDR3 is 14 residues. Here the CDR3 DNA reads TGTGCCAGCAGTGATGGGCAGGGGGACTCACCCCTCCACTTT. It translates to CASSDGQGDSPLHF. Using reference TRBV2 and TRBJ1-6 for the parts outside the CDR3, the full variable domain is EPEVTQTPSHQVTQMGQEVILRCVPISNHLYFYWYRQILGQKVEFLVSFYNNEISEKSEIFDDQFSVERPDGSNFTLKIRSTKLEDSAMYFCASSDGQGDSPLHFGNGTRLTVT.

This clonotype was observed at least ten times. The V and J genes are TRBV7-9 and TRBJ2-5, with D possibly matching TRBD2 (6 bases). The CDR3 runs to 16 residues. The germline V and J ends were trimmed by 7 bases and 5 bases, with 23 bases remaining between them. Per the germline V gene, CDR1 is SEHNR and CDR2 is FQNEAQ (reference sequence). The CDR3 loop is CASTWEGAGSRETQYF. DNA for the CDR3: TGTGCCAGCACCTGGGAAGGGGCGGGATCGAGGGAGACCCAGTACTTC.

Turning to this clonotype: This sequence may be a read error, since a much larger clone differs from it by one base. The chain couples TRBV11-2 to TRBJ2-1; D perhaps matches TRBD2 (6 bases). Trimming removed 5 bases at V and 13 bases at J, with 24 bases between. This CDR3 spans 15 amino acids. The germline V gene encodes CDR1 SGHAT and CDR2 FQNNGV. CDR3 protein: CASSQKTSWEETQFF. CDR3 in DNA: TGTGCCAGCAGCCAAAAGACTAGTTGGGAAGAGACCCAGTTCTTC.

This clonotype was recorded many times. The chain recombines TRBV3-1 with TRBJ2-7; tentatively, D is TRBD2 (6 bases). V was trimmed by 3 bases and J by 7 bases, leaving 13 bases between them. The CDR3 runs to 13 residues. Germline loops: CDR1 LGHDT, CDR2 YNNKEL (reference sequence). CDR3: CASSHGSLGEQYF. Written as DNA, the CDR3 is TGTGCCAGCAGCCACGGGAGTCTAGGGGAGCAGTACTTC.

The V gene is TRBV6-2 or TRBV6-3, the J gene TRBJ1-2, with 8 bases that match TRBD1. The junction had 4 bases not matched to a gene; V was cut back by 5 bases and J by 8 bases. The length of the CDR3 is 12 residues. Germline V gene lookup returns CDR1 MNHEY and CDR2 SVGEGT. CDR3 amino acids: CASSVTGVGYTF. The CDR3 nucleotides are TGTGCCAGCAGTGTGACAGGGGTAGGCTACACCTTC.

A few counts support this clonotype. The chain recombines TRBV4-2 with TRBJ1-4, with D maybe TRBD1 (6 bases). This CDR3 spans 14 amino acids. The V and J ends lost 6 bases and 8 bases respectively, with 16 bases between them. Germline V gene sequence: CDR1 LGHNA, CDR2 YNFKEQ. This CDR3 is CASRWGGAEEKLFF. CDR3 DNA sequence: TGTGCCAGCAGATGGGGGGGGGCCGAGGAAAAACTGTTTTTT.